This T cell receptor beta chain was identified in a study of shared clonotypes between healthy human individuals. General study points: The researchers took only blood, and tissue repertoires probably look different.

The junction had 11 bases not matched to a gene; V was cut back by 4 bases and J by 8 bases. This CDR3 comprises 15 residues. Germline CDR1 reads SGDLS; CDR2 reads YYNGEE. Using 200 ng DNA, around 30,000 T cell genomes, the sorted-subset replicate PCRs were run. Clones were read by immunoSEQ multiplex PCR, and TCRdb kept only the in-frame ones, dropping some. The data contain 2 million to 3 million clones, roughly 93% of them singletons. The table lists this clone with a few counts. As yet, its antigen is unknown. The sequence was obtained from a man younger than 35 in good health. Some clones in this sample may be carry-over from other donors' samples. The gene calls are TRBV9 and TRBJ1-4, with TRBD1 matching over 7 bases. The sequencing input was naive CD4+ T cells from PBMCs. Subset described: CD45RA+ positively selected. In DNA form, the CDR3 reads TGTGCCAGCAGCCCCCGACCCAGGGGGGAAGAAAAACTGTTTTTT. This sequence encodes CASSPRPRGEEKLFF.